Shown below are 32 T cell receptor beta chains from a single sample sequenced in a study of cytomegalovirus exposure and HLA in healthy donors. PCR was performed using 60 Vbeta and 13 Jbeta primers. The assay was immunoSEQ multiplex PCR, and TCRdb's table has in-frame clones only and misses some. The table lists over 95,000 clones, under 85% of them singletons. The sample taken for sequencing was PBMCs. The receptors come from a man in his forties in good health and CMV-seropositive.

The table lists this clone with a few counts. The V and J genes are TRBV18 and TRBJ2-3; a possible D gene is TRBD2 (5 bases). The CDR3 contains 13 residues. V shed 3 bases and J shed 4 bases, with 8 bases lying between them. CDR1 is KGHSH and CDR2 is LQKENI in the germline V gene. The CDR3, as DNA: TGTGCCAGCTCACCCGTCGGGGCAGATACGCAGTATTTT. Translation gives CASSPVGADTQYF.

The chain joins TRBV7-9 to TRBJ2-5; 7 bases match TRBD1. CDR1 SEHNR and CDR2 FQNEAQ come from the germline V gene (reference sequence). The CDR3 is 14 amino acids. With 6 bases clipped from V and 2 bases from J, the junction kept 6 bases outside the gene matches. The CDR3 spells CASRRQGTQETQYF. The CDR3 DNA reads as TGTGCCAGCAGGCGACAGGGAACTCAAGAGACCCAGTACTTC.

The V gene is TRBV7-2, the J gene TRBJ2-1, with 8 bases that match TRBD1. Germline CDR1 is SGHTA and CDR2 is FQGNSA. V trimming: 4 bases; J trimming: 12 bases; junction bases outside the gene matches: 5. The CDR3 has 12 amino acids. The CDR3 protein is CASSWTGPPQFF. The DNA for the CDR3 is TGTGCCAGCAGCTGGACAGGGCCGCCGCAGTTCTTC.

The chain couples TRBV5-1 to TRBJ1-1, with D tentatively TRBD1 (5 bases). V lost 4 bases and J lost 1, with 8 bases in between. Germline V gene sequence: CDR1 SGHRS, CDR2 YFSETQ. The CDR3 is 13 residues long. Written as DNA, the CDR3 is TGCGCCAGCAGCCCCGGACAGAACACTGAAGCTTTCTTT. Its protein product is CASSPGQNTEAFF.

This clone was seen a handful of times. This chain uses TRBV28 with TRBJ2-2; 11 bases are shared with TRBD2. This CDR3 contains 15 residues. V lost 6 bases, J lost 5 bases, and 5 bases stayed unmatched. Per germline, CDR1 MDHEN and CDR2 SYDVKM. CDR3 nucleotide sequence: TGTGCCAGCAGCGGACTAGCGGGTCGGACCGGGGAGCTGTTTTTT. Its translation: CASSGLAGRTGELFF.

The rearrangement uses TRBV6-1 and TRBJ1-5; 8 bases map to TRBD1. The CDR3 length is 17 residues. Unmatched junction bases numbered 9, after V lost 3 bases and J lost 2 bases. Germline lookup yields CDR1 MNHNS and CDR2 SASEGT. CDR3 DNA sequence: TGTGCCAGCAGTGACCCCCCCCGGGGACAGGGCAATCAGCCCCAGCATTTT. Protein: CASSDPPRGQGNQPQHF.

A few counts support this clone. The J gene is TRBJ2-6, the V gene TRBV7-3; 9 nucleotides agree with TRBD1. Losses at the gene ends were 5 bases for V and 3 bases for J; bases not matched to a gene: 8. Germline V gene data show CDR1 as SGHTA and CDR2 as FQGTGA. The CDR3 runs 17 residues. CDR3 in DNA: TGTGCCAGCAGCGCCCTGGGACAGGGCGGTGGGGCCAACGTCCTGACTTTC. It yields the protein CASSALGQGGGANVLTF.

This chain joins TRBV5-1 and TRBJ1-1, with D perhaps matching TRBD1 (5 bases). V was shortened by 0 bases and J by 0 bases, with 12 bases between the two germline ends. CDR1 and CDR2 (germline): SGHRS, YFSETQ. The CDR3 loop spans 16 amino acids. The CDR3 region has the DNA TGCGCCAGCAGCTTGGACTCAGGGATCCTGAACACTGAAGCTTTCTTT. It is translated as CASSLDSGILNTEAFF.

The V gene is TRBV9, the J gene TRBJ2-2; D remains unclear. Germline V gene sequence: CDR1 SGDLS, CDR2 YYNGEE. CDR3 size: 17 residues. The V end was cut by 0 bases, the J end by 0 bases, with 12 bases between. This CDR3 is CASSVATLYANTGELFF. The CDR3, as DNA: TGTGCCAGCAGCGTAGCTACACTATACGCGAACACCGGGGAGCTGTTTTTT.

The rearrangement uses TRBV9 and TRBJ1-1; no clear D. The germline V gene has CDR1 SGDLS and CDR2 YYNGEE. This CDR3 is built from 15 residues. The V end lost 4 bases, the J end lost 1 base, and 14 bases lay between the germline ends. The DNA of the CDR3 is TGTGCCAGCAGCTCGAGGAGCAACGGGAACACTGAAGCTTTCTTT. Amino acid sequence: CASSSRSNGNTEAFF. Drawing the rest from reference TRBV9 and TRBJ1-1, the complete variable domain is DSGVTQTPKHLITATGQRVTLRCSPRSGDLSVYWYQQSLDQGLQFLIQYYNGEERAKGNILERFSAQQFPDLHSELNLSSLELGDSALYFCASSSRSNGNTEAFFGQGTRLTVV.

This clone was observed a handful of times. The chain has TRBV19 and TRBJ1-1, with 9 bases that match TRBD1. Trimming at V came to 5 bases and at J to 2 bases, leaving 3 bases not matched to a gene. The CDR3 is made up of 14 amino acids. CDR1 is LNHDA, CDR2 SQIVND, per germline (reference sequence). DNA of the CDR3: TGTGCCAGTAGTGTACAGGGGGCCAACACTGAAGCTTTCTTT. It translates to CASSVQGANTEAFF.

This clone occurred once. In nucleotides, the CDR3 is TGTGCCAGCAGCTTTACAGAGGAGACCCAGTACTTC. This encodes CASSFTEETQYF. The chain employs TRBV13 and TRBJ2-5; D is ambiguous. Between the trimmed V and J ends, which lost 3 bases and 5 bases, there was a span of 7 bases. The CDR3 extends over 12 amino acids. Germline V gene data show CDR1 as PRHDT and CDR2 as FYEKMQ (reference sequence).

The rearrangement joins TRBV6-4 to TRBJ2-2; 12 bases line up with TRBD2. The J segment lost 4 bases and the V segment lost 4 bases, leaving 1 base of the junction unmatched. Germline V gene lookup returns CDR1 MRHNA and CDR2 SNTAGT. The CDR3 spans 15 residues. The chain's CDR3 is CASSASGGATGELFF. CDR3 sequence (DNA): TGTGCCAGCAGTGCTAGCGGGGGGGCCACCGGGGAGCTGTTTTTT.

J is TRBJ2-7 and V is TRBV4-2, with D possibly TRBD1 on 6 matching bases. The CDR3 loop spans 14 amino acids. CDR1 is LGHNA and CDR2 is YNFKEQ in the germline V gene. Trimming shortened V by 2 bases and J by 6 bases, and 14 bases separated the two germline ends. CDR3 sequence: CASSQTPTGPEQYF. The DNA for the CDR3 is TGTGCCAGCAGCCAAACCCCTACAGGGCCCGAGCAGTACTTC.

V usage is TRBV14 and J usage is TRBJ2-7, with 9 positions matching TRBD1. This CDR3 contains 15 residues. Trimming cost V 1 base and J 4 bases; bases outside gene matches: 5. Per germline, CDR1 SGHDN and CDR2 FVKESK. The CDR3, as DNA: TGTGCCAGCAGCCAAGGGGCGGGACAGGGTTACGAGCAGTACTTC. Amino acid sequence: CASSQGAGQGYEQYF.

This clone was picked up one time. The chain is built from TRBV28 and TRBJ1-2; D is unclear. This CDR3 comprises 14 residues. V was shortened by 8 bases and J by 3 bases, with 16 bases between the two germline ends. CDR1 and CDR2 (germline): MDHEN, SYDVKM. The CDR3 nucleotides read TGTGCCAGCCGCCTGGGAGGGCATGACTATGGCTACACCTTC. This codes for CASRLGGHDYGYTF.

The genes are TRBV30 and TRBJ1-6; 7 bases are a match to TRBD1. This CDR3 comprises 15 residues. J gave up 6 bases and V 2 bases, and 7 bases lay outside the gene matches. Looked up from germline, CDR1 is GTSNPN and CDR2 is SVGIG (reference sequence). In nucleotides, the CDR3 is TGTGCCTGGAGTAAAATCGACAGGGCTAATTCACCCCTCCACTTT. This codes for CAWSKIDRANSPLHF.

This chain connects TRBV7-2 to TRBJ1-5; 9 bases agree with TRBD1. With 5 bases clipped from V and 5 bases from J, the junction kept 7 bases outside the gene matches. CDR1 is SGHTA and CDR2 is FQGNSA in the germline V gene. The CDR3 loop spans 15 amino acids. CDR3: CASSLNTGGHQPQHF. DNA for the CDR3: TGTGCCAGCAGCCTTAACACAGGGGGCCATCAGCCCCAGCATTTT.

The chain is built from TRBV7-8 and TRBJ1-5; TRBD1 aligns across 8 bases. J was trimmed by 7 bases and V by 4 bases; bases with no gene match: 3. The CDR3 extends over 13 amino acids. The germline V gene encodes CDR1 SGHVS and CDR2 FQNEAQ. The CDR3 loop is CASSSGQGQPQHF. CDR3 DNA sequence: TGTGCCAGCAGCTCAGGACAGGGACAGCCCCAGCATTTT.

The V gene is TRBV7-2, the J gene TRBJ1-5; the D is unclear. Trimming removed 2 bases at V and 0 bases at J, with 8 bases between. The CDR3 is 15 amino acids. Germline V gene lookup returns CDR1 SGHTA and CDR2 FQGNSA. In DNA, the CDR3 is TGTGCCAGCAGCTTAACACAGAGTAGCAATCAGCCCCAGCATTTT. It specifies CASSLTQSSNQPQHF.

Worth noting for this clone: It is likely a read error: a sequence one base away is far more abundant. The V gene is TRBV7-8, the J gene TRBJ2-7, with 9 bases fitting TRBD1. The CDR3 has 14 amino acids. The J segment lost 3 bases and the V segment lost 2 bases, leaving 2 bases of the junction unmatched. Per the germline V gene, CDR1 is SGHVS and CDR2 is FQNEAQ. CDR3 region: CASSLWDRVYEQYF. Here the CDR3 DNA reads TGTGCCAGCAGCTTATGGGACAGGGTCTACGAGCAGTACTTC. Full variable domain (remainder filled in from reference TRBV7-8 and TRBJ2-7): GAGVSQSPRYKVAKRGQDVALRCDPISGHVSLFWYQQALGQGPEFLTYFQNEAQLDKSGLPSDRFFAERPEGSVSTLKIQRTQQEDSAVYLCASSLWDRVYEQYFGPGTRLTVT.

CDR3 region: CASSSLTKTYEQYF. Written as DNA, the CDR3 is TGTGCCAGCAGTTCTTTGACAAAAACCTACGAGCAGTACTTC. V is TRBV6-1 and J is TRBJ2-7, with unresolved D. The germline gives CDR1 MNHNS, CDR2 SASEGT. This CDR3 is 14 amino acids long. Trimming removed 5 bases at V and 2 bases at J, with 13 bases between.

The chain links TRBV6-1 to TRBJ1-5; D gene unclear. Germline V lookup: CDR1 MNHNS, CDR2 SASEGT. The CDR3 spans 20 residues. V dropped 2 bases and J dropped 7 bases, with 30 bases sitting between them. In nucleotides, the CDR3 is TGTGCCAGCAGTGAAAGAGGATCCTGGTGGATGAGTAAGCCCGAACAGCCCCAGCATTTT. Translated: CASSERGSWWMSKPEQPQHF.

V usage is TRBV13 and J usage is TRBJ2-5; a possible D gene is TRBD2 (6 bases). The CDR3 consists of 14 residues. CDR1 and CDR2 (germline): PRHDT, FYEKMQ (reference sequence). Trimming removed 3 bases at V and 5 bases at J, with 13 bases between. The CDR3 is CASSLGGAGETQYF. CDR3 DNA sequence: TGTGCCAGCAGCTTGGGCGGGGCCGGGGAGACCCAGTACTTC.

This clone was observed once. The rearrangement uses TRBV2 and TRBJ2-3; D possibly corresponds to TRBD2 (6 bases). Germline CDR1 SNHLY, CDR2 FYNNEI. V was shortened by 3 bases and J by 1 base, with 14 bases between the two germline ends. The CDR3 is 16 residues long. The CDR3 DNA reads as TGTGCCAGCAGTGAGTTGCGGGGCACCGGCACAGATACGCAGTATTTT. It specifies CASSELRGTGTDTQYF.

The rearrangement joins TRBV19 to TRBJ2-5; D remains unclear. Per germline, CDR1 LNHDA and CDR2 SQIVND (reference sequence). The CDR3 runs to 13 residues. V gave up 1 base and J gave up 5 bases, with 8 bases separating them. The CDR3 is CASSIGPWETQYF. The CDR3 bases are TGTGCCAGTAGTATAGGGCCTTGGGAGACCCAGTACTTC.

The chain carries TRBV11-3 and TRBJ2-3, with 16 nucleotides matching TRBD2. J was trimmed by 4 bases and V by 4 bases; bases with no gene match: 8. Germline CDR1 and CDR2: SGHNT and YENEEA. There are 18 residues in the CDR3. This chain's CDR3 is CASSSPGLAGGPADTQYF. The DNA of the CDR3 is TGTGCCAGCAGCTCGCCGGGACTAGCGGGGGGGCCTGCAGATACGCAGTATTTT.

The V call is TRBV9, the J call TRBJ1-6, with D uncertain. V was trimmed by 5 bases and J by 2 bases, leaving 11 bases between them. This CDR3 contains 15 residues. Germline CDR1 SGDLS, CDR2 YYNGEE. The CDR3 sequence: CASRRDVTYNSPLHF. The CDR3 DNA sequence: TGTGCCAGCAGGAGGGATGTAACCTATAATTCACCCCTCCACTTT.

The chain is built from TRBV7-3 and TRBJ2-1; 9 nucleotides align to TRBD2. Germline values: CDR1 SGHTA, CDR2 FQGTGA. The CDR3 is 15 residues long. V dropped 2 bases and J dropped 4; count of bases not matched to a gene: 3. In DNA form, the CDR3 reads TGTGCCAGCAGCTTAGCGGGGGGGCCTTACAATGAGCAGTTCTTC. It yields the protein CASSLAGGPYNEQFF.

The J gene is TRBJ2-2, the V gene TRBV6-6; 10 bases fit TRBD2. Germline V gene lookup returns CDR1 MNHNY and CDR2 SVGAGI (reference sequence). CDR3 length equals 16 residues. Germline trimming cut 9 bases from V and 4 bases from J; bases unmatched to any gene: 11. CDR3 bases: TGTGCCAGTGTTACAGCGGGGGGGCCCGGCACCGGGGAGCTGTTTTTT. This sequence encodes CASVTAGGPGTGELFF.

The chain links TRBV30 to TRBJ1-6; tentatively, D is TRBD1 (5 bases). Germline loops: CDR1 GTSNPN, CDR2 SVGIG (reference sequence). V lost 0 bases and J lost 13, with 13 bases in between. The CDR3 extends over 13 amino acids. The CDR3 protein is CAWSVRGKAPLHF. CDR3 nucleotides: TGTGCCTGGAGTGTAAGGGGCAAGGCGCCCCTCCACTTT.

The V gene is TRBV27, the J gene TRBJ2-7, with TRBD1 identical over 9 bases. V shed 5 bases and J 0 bases; nucleotides not matched to a gene: 5. The CDR3 spans 15 residues. Per the germline V gene, CDR1 is MNHEY and CDR2 is SMNVEV (reference sequence). The CDR3 here is CASSPEDRGSYEQYF. The DNA for the CDR3 is TGTGCCAGCAGTCCCGAGGACAGGGGCTCCTACGAGCAGTACTTC.